This T cell receptor beta chain was captured by sequencing in a study of CDR3 diversity in severe acne (dated 2019 in TCRdb). The germline V gene provides CDR1 SGHDN and CDR2 FVKESK. Inclusive of the bounding cysteine and phenylalanine, the CDR3 is 17 residues long. Kept here is only the CDR3 DNA, which spans 51 bases and is read in frame from base 1. Remarks on this clonotype: There is no known antigen for this receptor. A much larger clone differs from this one at a single base, so this may be a read error.

Receptors were amplified or captured by PCR. Sequencing relied on an Illumina HiSeq 2000. TCRdb reworked the public reads: Q25 trimming with fastp, MiXCR clone assembly, productive beta chains retained. Entries that share a CDR3 protein sequence are merged under the most common genes and DNA. The sample table contains 97,000 or so distinct CDR3 sequences; only one count was recorded for around 53% of them. The top ten constitute 9.5% to 15% of the sample. This receptor was identified in a male donor with acne. The sequencing sample was made of blood. The rearranged chain carries TRBV14 and TRBJ2-7, with the D gene too uncertain to name. CDR3 protein: CASSQERSGGRAYEQCF. The DNA reads as follows: TGTGCCAGCAGCCAAGAACGGTCCGGCGGACGGGCCTACGAGCAGTGCTTC.